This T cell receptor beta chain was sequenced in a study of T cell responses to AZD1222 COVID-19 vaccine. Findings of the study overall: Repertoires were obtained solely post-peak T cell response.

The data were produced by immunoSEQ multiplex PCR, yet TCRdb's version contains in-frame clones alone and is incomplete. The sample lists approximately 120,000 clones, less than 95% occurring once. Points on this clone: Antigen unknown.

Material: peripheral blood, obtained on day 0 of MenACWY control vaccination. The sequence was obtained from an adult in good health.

In nucleotides, the CDR3 is TGTGCCAGCAGCCCCCAGGGTTTAAGCAATCAGCCCCAGCATTTT. Translated, it gives CASSPQGLSNQPQHF. The chain links TRBV5-5 to TRBJ1-5, with D maybe TRBD1 (5 bases). With 4 bases removed from V and 1 base from J, the gap between germline ends came to 12 bases. Germline CDR1 SGHKS, CDR2 YYEKEE (reference sequence). The CDR3 spans 15 residues.